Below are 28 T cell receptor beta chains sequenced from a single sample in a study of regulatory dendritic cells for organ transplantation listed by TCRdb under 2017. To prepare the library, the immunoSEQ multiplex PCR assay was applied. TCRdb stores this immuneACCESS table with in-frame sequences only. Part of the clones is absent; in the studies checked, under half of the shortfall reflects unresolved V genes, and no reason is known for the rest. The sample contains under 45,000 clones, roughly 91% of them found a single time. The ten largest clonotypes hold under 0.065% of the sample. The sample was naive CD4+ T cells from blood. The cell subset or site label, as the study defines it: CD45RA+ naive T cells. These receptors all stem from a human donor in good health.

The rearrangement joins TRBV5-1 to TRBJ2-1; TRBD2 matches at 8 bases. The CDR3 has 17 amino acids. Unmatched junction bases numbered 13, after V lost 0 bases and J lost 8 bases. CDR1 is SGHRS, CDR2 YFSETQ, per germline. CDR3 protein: CASSLAPSAGERYEQFF. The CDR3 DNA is TGCGCCAGCAGCTTGGCCCCTTCAGCGGGAGAGAGGTATGAGCAGTTCTTC.

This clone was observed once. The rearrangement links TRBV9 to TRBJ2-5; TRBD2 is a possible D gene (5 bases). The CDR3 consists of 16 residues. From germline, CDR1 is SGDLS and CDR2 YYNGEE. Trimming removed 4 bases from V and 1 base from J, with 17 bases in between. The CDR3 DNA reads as TGTGCCAGCAGCCCCTCGGGCGGGCAAACCCAAGAGACCCAGTACTTC. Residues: CASSPSGGQTQETQYF.

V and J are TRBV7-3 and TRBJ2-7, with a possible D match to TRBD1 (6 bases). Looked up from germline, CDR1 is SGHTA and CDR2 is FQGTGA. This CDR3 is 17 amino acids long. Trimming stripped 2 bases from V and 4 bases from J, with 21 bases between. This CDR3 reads CASSLGILRDIAYEQYF. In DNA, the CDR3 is TGTGCCAGCAGCTTAGGGATCCTCCGGGACATTGCATACGAGCAGTACTTC.

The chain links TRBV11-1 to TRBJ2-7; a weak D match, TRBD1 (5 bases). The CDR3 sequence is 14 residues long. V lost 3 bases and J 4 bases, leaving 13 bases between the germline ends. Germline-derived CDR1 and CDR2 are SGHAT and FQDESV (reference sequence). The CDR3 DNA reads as TGTGCCAGCAGCTTGCGGCTAGGACAATACGAGCAGTACTTC. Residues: CASSLRLGQYEQYF.

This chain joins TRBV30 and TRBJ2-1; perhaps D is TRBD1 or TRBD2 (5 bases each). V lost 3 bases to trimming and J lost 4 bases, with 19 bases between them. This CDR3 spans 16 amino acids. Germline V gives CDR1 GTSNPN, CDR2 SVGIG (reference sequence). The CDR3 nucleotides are TGTGCCTGGAGACAACGAACCGGGACCCTTTACAATGAGCAGTTCTTC. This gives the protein CAWRQRTGTLYNEQFF.

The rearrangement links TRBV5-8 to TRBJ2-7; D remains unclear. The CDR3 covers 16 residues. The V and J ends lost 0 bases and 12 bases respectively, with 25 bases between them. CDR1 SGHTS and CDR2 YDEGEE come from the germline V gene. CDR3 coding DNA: TGTGCCAGCAGCTTGGCGTCTGGCACGTTCTCGATGTCGGCGTACTTC. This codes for CASSLASGTFSMSAYF.

The CDR3 protein is CASITDRSNQPQHF. The CDR3 region has the DNA TGTGCCAGCATTACGGACAGGTCTAATCAGCCCCAGCATTTT. The chain uses TRBV28 and TRBJ1-5; 7 nucleotides match TRBD1. The CDR3 contains 14 residues. The trim removed 7 bases at V and 4 bases at J, leaving 7 bases unmatched. The germline CDR1 and CDR2 sequences are MDHEN and SYDVKM.

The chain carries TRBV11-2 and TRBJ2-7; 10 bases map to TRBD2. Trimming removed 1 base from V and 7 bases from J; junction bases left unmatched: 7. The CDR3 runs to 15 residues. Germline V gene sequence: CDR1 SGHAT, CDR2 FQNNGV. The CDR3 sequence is CASSLVNSGRPEQYF. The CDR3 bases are TGTGCCAGCAGCTTAGTAAATAGCGGGAGGCCTGAGCAGTACTTC.

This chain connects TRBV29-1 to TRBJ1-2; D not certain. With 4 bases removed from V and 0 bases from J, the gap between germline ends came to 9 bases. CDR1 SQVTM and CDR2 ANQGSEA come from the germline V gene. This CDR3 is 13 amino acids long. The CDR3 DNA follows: TGCAGCGTTGCGGAGGGAGCTAACTATGGCTACACCTTC. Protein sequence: CSVAEGANYGYTF.

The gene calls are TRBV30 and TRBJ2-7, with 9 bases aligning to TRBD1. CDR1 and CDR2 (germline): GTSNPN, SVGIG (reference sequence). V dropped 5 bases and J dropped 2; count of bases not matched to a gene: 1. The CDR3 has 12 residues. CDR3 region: CAWHRGPYEQYF. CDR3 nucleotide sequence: TGTGCCTGGCACAGGGGGCCCTACGAGCAGTACTTC. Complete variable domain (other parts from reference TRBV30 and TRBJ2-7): SQTIHQWPATLVQPVGSPLSLECTVEGTSNPNLYWYRQAAGRGLQLLFYSVGIGQISSEVPQNLSASRPQDRQFILSSKKLLLSDSGFYLCAWHRGPYEQYFGPGTRLTVT.

The chain's CDR3 is CASSTSGTVANQPQHF. The DNA for the CDR3 is TGTGCCAGTAGTACCTCCGGGACAGTAGCAAATCAGCCCCAGCATTTT. The rearrangement joins TRBV19 to TRBJ1-5, with TRBD1 matching 7 bases. J was trimmed by 4 bases and V by 4 bases; bases with no gene match: 10. Looked up from germline, CDR1 is LNHDA and CDR2 is SQIVND (reference sequence). The CDR3 runs to 16 residues.

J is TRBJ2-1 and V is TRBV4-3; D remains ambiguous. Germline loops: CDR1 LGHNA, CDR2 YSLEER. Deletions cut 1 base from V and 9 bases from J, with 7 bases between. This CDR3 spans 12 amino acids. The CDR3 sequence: CASSQGPLEQFF. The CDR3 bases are TGCGCCAGCAGCCAAGGACCCCTTGAGCAGTTCTTC.

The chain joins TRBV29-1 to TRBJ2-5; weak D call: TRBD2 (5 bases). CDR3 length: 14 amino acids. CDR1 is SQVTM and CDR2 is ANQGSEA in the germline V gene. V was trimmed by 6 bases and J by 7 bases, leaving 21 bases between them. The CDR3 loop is CSVGAGIGFMTQYF. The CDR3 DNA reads TGCAGCGTGGGTGCGGGCATAGGGTTTATGACCCAGTACTTC.

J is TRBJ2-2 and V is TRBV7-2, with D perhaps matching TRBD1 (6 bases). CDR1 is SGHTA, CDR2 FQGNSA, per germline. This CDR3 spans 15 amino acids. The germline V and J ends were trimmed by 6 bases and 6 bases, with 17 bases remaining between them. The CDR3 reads CASRGTRGASGELFF. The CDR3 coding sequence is TGTGCCAGCAGGGGAACCAGGGGCGCGTCCGGGGAGCTGTTTTTT. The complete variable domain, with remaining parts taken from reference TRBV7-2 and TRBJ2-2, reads GAGVSQSPSNKVTEKGKDVELRCDPISGHTALYWYRQSLGQGLEFLIYFQGNSAPDKSGLPSDRFSAERTGGSVSTLTIQRTQQEDSAVYLCASRGTRGASGELFFGEGSRLTVL.

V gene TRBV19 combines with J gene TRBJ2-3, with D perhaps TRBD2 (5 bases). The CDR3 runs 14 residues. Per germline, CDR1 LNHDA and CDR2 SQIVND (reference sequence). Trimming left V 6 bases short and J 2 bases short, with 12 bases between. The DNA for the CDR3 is TGTGCCAGTAGGGAGAGGGTAGTCACAGATACGCAGTATTTT. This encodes CASRERVVTDTQYF.

CDR3 nucleotides: TGTGCCAGCAGCCCCACGTCTTTGACAGGGTTTGCCGACGGGGAGCTGTTTTTT. Translation gives CASSPTSLTGFADGELFF. The chain couples TRBV9 to TRBJ2-2; 7 nucleotides line up with TRBD1. V dropped 4 bases and J dropped 7; count of bases not matched to a gene: 19. Germline V gene data show CDR1 as SGDLS and CDR2 as YYNGEE. This CDR3 region has 18 residues.

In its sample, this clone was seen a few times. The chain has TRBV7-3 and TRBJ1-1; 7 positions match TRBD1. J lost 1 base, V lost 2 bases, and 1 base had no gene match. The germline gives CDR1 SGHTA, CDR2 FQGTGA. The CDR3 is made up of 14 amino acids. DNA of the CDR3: TGTGCCAGCAGCTTATCAGGGGGGAACACTGAAGCTTTCTTT. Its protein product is CASSLSGGNTEAFF.

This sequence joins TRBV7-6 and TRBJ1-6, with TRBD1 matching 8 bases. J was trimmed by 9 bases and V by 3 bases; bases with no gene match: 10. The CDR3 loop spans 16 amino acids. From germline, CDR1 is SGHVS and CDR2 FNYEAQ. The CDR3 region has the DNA TGTGCCAGCAGCTTCTCGGGCAGGGGGCAGGGTTCACCCCTCCACTTT. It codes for CASSFSGRGQGSPLHF. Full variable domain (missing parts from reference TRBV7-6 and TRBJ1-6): GAGVSQSPRYKVTKRGQDVALRCDPISGHVSLYWYRQALGQGPEFLTYFNYEAQQDKSGLPNDRFSAERPEGSISTLTIQRTEQRDSAMYRCASSFSGRGQGSPLHFGNGTRLTVT.

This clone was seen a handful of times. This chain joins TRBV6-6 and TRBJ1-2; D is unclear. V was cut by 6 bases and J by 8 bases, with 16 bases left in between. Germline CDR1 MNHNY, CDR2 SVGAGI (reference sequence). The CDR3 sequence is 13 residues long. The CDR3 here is CASSPSAAGGYTF. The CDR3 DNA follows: TGTGCCAGCAGCCCCTCTGCGGCCGGCGGCTACACCTTC.

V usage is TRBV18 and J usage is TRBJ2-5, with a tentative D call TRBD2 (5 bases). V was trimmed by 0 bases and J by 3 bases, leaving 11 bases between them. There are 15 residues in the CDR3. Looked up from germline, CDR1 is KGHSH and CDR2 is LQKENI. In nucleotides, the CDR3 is TGTGCCAGCTCACCACCGAGCGGTACTAAAGAGACCCAGTACTTC. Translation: CASSPPSGTKETQYF.

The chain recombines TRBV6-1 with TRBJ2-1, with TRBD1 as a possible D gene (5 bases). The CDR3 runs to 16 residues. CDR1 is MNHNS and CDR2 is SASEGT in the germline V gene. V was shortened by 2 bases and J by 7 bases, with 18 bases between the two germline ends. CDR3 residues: CASSEKVAMGLNEQFF. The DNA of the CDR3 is TGTGCCAGCAGTGAAAAGGTGGCAATGGGGCTAAATGAGCAGTTCTTC.

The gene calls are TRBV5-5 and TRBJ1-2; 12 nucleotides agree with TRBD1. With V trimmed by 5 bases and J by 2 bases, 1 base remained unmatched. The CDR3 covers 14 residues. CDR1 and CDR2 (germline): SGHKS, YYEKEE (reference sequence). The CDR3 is CASRGQGANYGYTF. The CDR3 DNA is TGTGCCAGCAGGGGACAGGGGGCCAACTATGGCTACACCTTC.

The CDR3 reads CASSFLQGVGNYGYTF. In DNA form, the CDR3 reads TGTGCCAGCAGCTTCTTGCAAGGGGTCGGTAACTATGGCTACACCTTC. The V and J genes are TRBV27 and TRBJ1-2; TRBD1 is a possible D gene (5 bases). This CDR3 has 16 amino acids. The V end lost 6 bases, the J end lost 1 base, and 18 bases lay between the germline ends. Germline V lookup: CDR1 MNHEY, CDR2 SMNVEV (reference sequence).

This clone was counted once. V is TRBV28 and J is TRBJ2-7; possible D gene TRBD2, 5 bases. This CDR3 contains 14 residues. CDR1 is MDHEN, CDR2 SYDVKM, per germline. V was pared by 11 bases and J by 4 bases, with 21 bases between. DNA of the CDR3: TGTGCCGCAAAGACGGGTACGAGGAGGTACGAGCAGTACTTC. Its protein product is CAAKTGTRRYEQYF. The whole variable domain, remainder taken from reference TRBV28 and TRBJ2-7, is DVKVTQSSRYLVKRTGEKVFLECVQDMDHENMFWYRQDPGLGLRLIYFSYDVKMKEKGDIPEGYSVSREKKERFSLILESASTNQTSMYLCAAKTGTRRYEQYFGPGTRLTVT.

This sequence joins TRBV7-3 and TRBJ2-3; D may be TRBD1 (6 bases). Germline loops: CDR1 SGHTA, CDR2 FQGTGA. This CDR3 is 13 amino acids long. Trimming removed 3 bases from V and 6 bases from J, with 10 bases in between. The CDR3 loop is CASSFQTGDTQYF. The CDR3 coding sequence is TGTGCCAGCAGCTTCCAAACAGGGGATACGCAGTATTTT.

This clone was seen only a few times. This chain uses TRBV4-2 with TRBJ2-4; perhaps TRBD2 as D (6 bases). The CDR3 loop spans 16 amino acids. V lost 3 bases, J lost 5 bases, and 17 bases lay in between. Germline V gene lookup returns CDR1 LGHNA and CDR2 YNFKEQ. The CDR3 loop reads CASSQAGTEGQNIQYF. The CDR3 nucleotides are TGTGCCAGCAGCCAGGCCGGGACTGAGGGGCAAAACATTCAGTACTTC.

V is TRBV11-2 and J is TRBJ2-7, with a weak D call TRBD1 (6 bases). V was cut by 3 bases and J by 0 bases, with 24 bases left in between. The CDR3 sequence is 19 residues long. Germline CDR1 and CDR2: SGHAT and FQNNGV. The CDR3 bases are TGTGCCAGCAGCTTTACGGGACACTCGAGAATTCCTAGCTCCTACGAGCAGTACTTC. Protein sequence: CASSFTGHSRIPSSYEQYF.

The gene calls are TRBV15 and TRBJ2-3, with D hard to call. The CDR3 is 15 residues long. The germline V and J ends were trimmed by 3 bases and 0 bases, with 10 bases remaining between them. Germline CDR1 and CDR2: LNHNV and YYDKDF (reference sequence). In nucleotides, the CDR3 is TGTGCCACCAGCAGGAACCGACCAAGCACAGATACGCAGTATTTT. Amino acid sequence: CATSRNRPSTDTQYF.